The clone carrying this TCR beta chain was seen only a few times. Its antigen is unknown. The sample belongs to a study of T cells after yellow fever vaccination. Study summary: Any fraction with a low cell number was prepared using SMART-Seq v4 Ultra Low Input.

Germline lookup yields CDR1 MGHRA and CDR2 YSYEKL. Germline trimming cut 1 base from V and 6 bases from J; bases unmatched to any gene: 9. This CDR3 has 16 amino acids. MiXCR was run by TCRdb on the 5' RACE reads, yielding one entry per CDR3 protein. Of around 310,000 distinct CDR3 sequences in the sample, around 4.4% were seen once. The study's findings and limits: Any FACS-sorted repertoire could hold abundant clonotypes that contaminate it from the bulk population. Primary-vaccination clones mostly resurfaced post-booster (about 96% CD4, approximately 90% CD8).

This sample comprised PBMCs, obtained 15 days after the yellow fever booster vaccination. The receptor's source is a man younger than 35 who received the YFV17D yellow fever vaccine. This chain links TRBV4-1 with TRBJ1-1; 9 bases fit TRBD1. CDR3 protein: CASSQGPGQGGPEAFF. CDR3 DNA sequence: TGCGCCAGCAGCCAAGGTCCGGGACAGGGAGGACCTGAAGCTTTCTTT.